The entry below gives a single T cell receptor beta chain sequence along with its context. These data originate in a study of blood T cell repertoires in COVID-19. Study in general: Some COVID-19 samples were acute and others convalescent; all came from the United States, Italy and Spain. Nucleic acid was either cDNA or gDNA, and it came from T cells, B-cell-depleted T cells, or PBMCs.

Germline values: CDR1 KGHDR, CDR2 SFDVKD. This CDR3 is built from 14 residues. V dropped 5 bases and J dropped 1 base, with 9 bases sitting between them. In the original processing: The authors estimated nucleated cell counts from reference gene primer amplification. The assay was immunoSEQ multiplex PCR, and TCRdb's table has in-frame clones only and misses some. The DNA was the basis for D and trimming; V, J and clone size are from that table. This table holds roughly 120,000 clones, 86% found once. Input material: peripheral blood. This TCR came from a human donor in a cohort sampled during active COVID-19. V gene TRBV24-1 combines with J gene TRBJ2-3, with D unresolved. DNA for the CDR3: TGTGCCACCAGTGGCAGTCCCGGCACAGATACGCAGTATTTT. It yields the protein CATSGSPGTDTQYF.